This T cell receptor beta chain was captured in a study of cytomegalovirus exposure and HLA in healthy donors (dated by TCRdb to about 2017). Some background on the complete study: In an earlier analysis of some 550 of the donors, approximately 300 Gb of sequence data and approximately 100 million unique TCR beta sequences from 180 million or so T cells were reported. An early release that covered about 600 HLA-typed donors contained approximately 300 gigabases of sequencing data and approximately 85 million unique TCR sequences. Of the approximately 400 genotyped donors, approximately 81% were placed in the genetic ancestry cluster associated with self-reported Caucasian donors. The study aimed to test whether signatures of past pathogen exposure could be identified by cataloging public T cell receptors. The study profiled the T cell repertoires of under 700 subjects by immunosequencing and related them to cytomegalovirus serostatus. In addition to the first cohort of approximately 650 subjects, a separate validation cohort of around 110 different subjects was used. To predict cytomegalovirus infection status, the study brought together high-throughput TCR immunosequencing, statistical association of individual TCRs with disease status, and machine learning. A later analysis re-examined previously published TCR beta repertoires from more than 600 donors and added high-resolution HLA genotyping to investigate patterns of TCR occurrence. Rather than using new phenotypic data, the later analysis identified candidate immune exposures from TCR beta sequences and from how often those sequences occurred across donors. An earlier analysis of several hundred of the donors applied high-throughput TCR beta sequencing to assess whether each TCR beta V gene segment acted as functional or pseudogenic. Donor age, sex, ethnicity and CMV serostatus were collected together with the repertoire data. A later genetic analysis used genome-wide SNP genotypes for about 60% of the 666 donors, treating that subset as a discovery cohort. Every discovery cohort repertoire had been produced on one sequencing platform. Class I and class II HLA loci were covered by the typing at four-digit resolution. Typing coverage varied by locus: roughly 629-640 donors for A, B, C, DRB1 and DQB1; 522 for DQA1; nearly 610 for DPA1; more than 450 for DPB1. Roughly five DR-DQ haplotypes were treated as single units for association and clustering because of strong linkage in the cohort. Among 350 to 400 genotyped donors of the cohort, an average of approximately 240,000 unique TCR beta nucleotide sequences were sequenced per donor, roughly a sixth of them non-productive.

As regards this clone: No antigen is known for it. No base quality values were provided; no much bigger clone lies one nucleotide off.

CDR1 and CDR2 were assigned from the germline V gene (reference sequence) as LNHDA and SQIVND. At the junction V is shortened by 6 bases and J by 0 bases; bases outside the gene matches: 3. From its cysteine to its phenylalanine, the CDR3 spans 15 amino acids. Here the CDR3 DNA is all that survives: 45 bases in frame from base 1. Results and caveats for the whole study, not just this receptor: A few of the identified cytomegalovirus-associated TCR beta chains were confirmed in vitro to be specific for cytomegalovirus antigens. In a later analysis, several top co-occurrence clusters were reported to appear linked to parvovirus B19, influenza, CMV and Epstein-Barr virus. The 87-base-pair reads could not distinguish some IMGT-functional V segments, including TRBV6-2 and TRBV6-3, so those segments were excluded. In a later analysis, most CMV-associated TCR beta chains were found to appear HLA-restricted, with HLA associations seemingly driven largely by CMV exposure. For the cohort, immune exposure information was limited to CMV serostatus. According to a later analysis, TCR association rates differed among HLA loci, with DRB1 alleles showing the most associated TCRs and HLA-C alleles showing the fewest. V-gene and J-gene trimming of TCR beta chains was associated with a missense DCLRE1C variant in a later genetic analysis, and the association was replicated in an independent cohort. A further reported finding was that TCR beta sequences accurately predicted the HLA-A and HLA-B alleles for most subjects in the first cohort. Most TCR sequences were observed very rarely across donors, whereas some public TCRs were present in many individuals. In an earlier analysis of some 500 of the donors, most TCR beta V segments appeared in productive rearrangements about 87% or about 30% of the time, broadly matching IMGT annotations. In a later genetic analysis, fewer N-insertions in productive TCRs were reported among donors in an Asian-associated ancestry cluster than the roughly 640-donor mean. Because counts were too low, seventeen rarely observed V segments, including chromosome 9 orphons, were left out of the earlier analysis of over 550 of the donors. Strong co-occurrence of HLA alleles, especially DR and DQ, made assigning TCR associations to individual alleles difficult. The sequencing pipeline was judged likely to have produced a cluster of highly shared sequence variants as a technical artifact. In the study, around 160 TCR beta chains were listed as associated with cytomegalovirus. It was suggested by the authors that the approach could potentially be generalized to other disease states and immunological phenotypes. Correlated functional status among segregating V segments might be attributable to linkage disequilibrium, but an unknown experimental factor could not be ruled out. Only TCR beta chains were sequenced in this cohort, and the absence of alpha or paired-chain data limited detectable features. Sequencing depth was assumed to be roughly uniform across donors in the presence/absence analyses, though that assumption may not hold. Because HLA typing was unavailable for some donors at each locus, only the typed subset was used in association tests. A later analysis found that HLA-associated TCR beta chains were more clonally expanded and had lower generation probabilities than equally common non-associated chains. At a false discovery rate of 0.05, a later analysis linked around 17,000 TCR beta sequences to specific HLA alleles. Cytomegalovirus status was reported to be diagnosed by the classifier with high specificity and sensitivity in both the original and validation cohorts.

The cohort comprised 666 healthy bone marrow donors. Cohort members were all nominally healthy when sampled, although unrecorded immune exposures were likely present. The donor was CMV seronegative and belonged to the group of 352 seronegative cohort members. Every donor gave a peripheral blood sample, and the peripheral blood mononuclear cells from that sample were used for TCR beta sequencing. The Qiagen DNeasy Blood Extraction Kit was used to extract genomic DNA from the blood cell samples. The library was obtained by the immunoSEQ multiplex PCR assay. For the multiplex PCR, a mixture combining 60 forward primers for TCR Vbeta segments and 13 reverse primers for TCR Jbeta segments was used. Amplification of the CDR3 region of rearranged TCR beta genes was performed with a multiplex PCR assay on genomic DNA. The Illumina HiSeq System was used to sequence the amplified TCR beta libraries as 87-base-pair reads. On the authors' methods: A later analysis tallied around 87 million unique TCR beta chains across the 666 repertoires, and some 10 million of those chains were shared by two or more donors. Raw reads were error-corrected and collapsed into unique sequences by a nearest-neighbor algorithm in which closely related sequences were merged to remove PCR and sequencing errors. To assign V, D and J gene segments, CDR3 sequences were aligned to IMGT reference sequences. For a sequence to be retained, at least a six-nucleotide match to both a V gene segment and a J gene segment was required. A rearrangement counted as productive if the CDR3 had no stop codons and remained in frame with V and J, and every other rearrangement counted as non-productive. Following IMGT convention, CDR3 was defined as the stretch from the second conserved V-encoded cysteine to the conserved J-encoded phenylalanine. The earlier analysis of fewer than 700 of the donors excluded sequences that lacked an unambiguous match to a single V gene segment. In an earlier analysis of a few hundred of the donors, V segments were called functional above 56.7% productive rearrangements and were called segregating when the between-donor standard deviation exceeded 5%. A statistical classification framework was developed to diagnose cytomegalovirus status using the catalog of TCR beta chain sequences. V and J gene assignment, in a later analysis, came from comparing TCR nucleotide sequences with IMGT/GENE-DB human TR gene sequences. A later analysis assigned CDR3 sequences and most-parsimonious VDJ recombination scenarios with the TCRdist pipeline. A later analysis defined each TCR beta chain by its CDR3 amino acid sequence plus V-gene family, and excluded reads lacking a unique V-gene family. To address suspected cross-contamination and a sequencing artifact, a later analysis removed roughly 640 highly shared, low-generation-probability nucleotide sequences. A later analysis calculated a clonal expansion index for each public chain from normalized within-repertoire ranks of inferred template counts. In a later analysis, generation probabilities were computed with a VDJ recombination model fitted to out-of-frame rearrangements, and the resulting probabilities were checked against IGoR. Hypergeometric tests were used in a later analysis to score TCR-TCR, TCR-HLA and TCR-CMV co-occurrence, with a repertoire-size bias correction applied to the TCR pairs. In a later analysis, false discovery rates were estimated by permuting HLA or CMV assignments 20 times. In a later analysis, co-occurring TCRs were grouped with DBSCAN, and TCRdist sequence similarity was added when clustering was performed within HLA-allele-positive subsets. Repertoires with fewer than 30,000 or more than 120,000 public chains, plus five repertoires with anomalous nucleotide sharing, were excluded from co-occurrence clustering. Here the immuneACCESS table is served through TCRdb, limited to in-frame sequences with V and J called. Missing clones are a known gap in these copies; in checked studies unresolved V genes cover under half, and the rest lacks a known reason. The DNA gave D and trimming, while V, J and clone size come from that table. This sample is represented by around 130,000 clones; about 83% of them were singletons. The top ten clonotypes cover roughly 1.2% of the sample.

This clonotype was sampled from a girl aged 2 to 10 in good health and CMV-seronegative. The chain is assembled from TRBV19 and TRBJ1-4; 8 nucleotides in the junction match TRBD1. Material for sequencing was PBMCs. At the DNA level, the sequence is TGTGCCAGTAGCGGGGACAGGACAACTAATGAAAAACTGTTTTTT. Translation gives CASSGDRTTNEKLFF.